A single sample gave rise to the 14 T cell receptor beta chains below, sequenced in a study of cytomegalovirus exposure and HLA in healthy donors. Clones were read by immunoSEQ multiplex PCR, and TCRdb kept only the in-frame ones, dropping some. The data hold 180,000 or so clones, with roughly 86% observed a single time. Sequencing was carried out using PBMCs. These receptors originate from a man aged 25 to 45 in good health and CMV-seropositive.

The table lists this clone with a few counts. CDR3 sequence (DNA): TGTGCCTGGAGTGTTGGGTTTAGCAATCAGCCCCAGCATTTT. It translates to CAWSVGFSNQPQHF. The chain uses TRBV30 and TRBJ1-5; no clear D. Germline V lookup: CDR1 GTSNPN, CDR2 SVGIG (reference sequence). This CDR3 spans 14 amino acids. V lost 0 bases to trimming and J lost 0 bases, with 6 bases between them.

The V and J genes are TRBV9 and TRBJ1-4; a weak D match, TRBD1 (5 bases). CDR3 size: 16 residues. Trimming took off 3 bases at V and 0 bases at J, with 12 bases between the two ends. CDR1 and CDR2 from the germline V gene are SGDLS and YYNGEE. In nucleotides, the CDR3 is TGTGCCAGCAGCGCCTCCGGGGGGGCAACTAATGAAAAACTGTTTTTT. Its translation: CASSASGGATNEKLFF.

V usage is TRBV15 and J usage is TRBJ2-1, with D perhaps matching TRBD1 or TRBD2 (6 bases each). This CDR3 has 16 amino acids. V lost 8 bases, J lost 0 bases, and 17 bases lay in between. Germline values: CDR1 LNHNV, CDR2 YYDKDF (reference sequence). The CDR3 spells CATSKGDSPSYNEQFF. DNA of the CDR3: TGTGCCACCTCAAAGGGGGACTCACCCTCCTACAATGAGCAGTTCTTC.

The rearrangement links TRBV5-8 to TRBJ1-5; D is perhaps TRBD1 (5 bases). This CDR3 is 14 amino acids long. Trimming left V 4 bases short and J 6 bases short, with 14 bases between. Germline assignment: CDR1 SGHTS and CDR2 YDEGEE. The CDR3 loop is CASSKIRGLQPQHF. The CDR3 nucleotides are TGTGCCAGCAGCAAAATTAGGGGTCTTCAGCCCCAGCATTTT.

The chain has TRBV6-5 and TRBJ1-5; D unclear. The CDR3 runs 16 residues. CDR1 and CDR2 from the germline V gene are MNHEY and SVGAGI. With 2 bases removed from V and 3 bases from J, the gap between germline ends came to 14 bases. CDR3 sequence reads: CASSYRGWPLNQPQHF. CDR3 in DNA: TGTGCCAGCAGTTACCGTGGGTGGCCCCTCAATCAGCCCCAGCATTTT.

CDR3 sequence reads: CASSSPGQELFF. The CDR3 bases are TGTGCCAGCAGCTCACCGGGACAGGAACTGTTTTTT. The chain links TRBV5-4 to TRBJ1-4, with 8 bases aligning to TRBD1. J lost 12 bases, V lost 3 bases, and 4 bases had no gene match. The CDR3 spans 12 residues. Germline assignment: CDR1 SGHNT and CDR2 YYREEE (reference sequence).

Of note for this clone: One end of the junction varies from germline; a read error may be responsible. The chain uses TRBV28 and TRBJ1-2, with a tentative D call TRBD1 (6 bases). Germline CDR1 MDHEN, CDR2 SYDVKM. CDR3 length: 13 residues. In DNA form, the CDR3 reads TGTGCCAGCAGTCTTGGACAGAATTATGACTACACCTTC. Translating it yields CASSLGQNYDYTF.

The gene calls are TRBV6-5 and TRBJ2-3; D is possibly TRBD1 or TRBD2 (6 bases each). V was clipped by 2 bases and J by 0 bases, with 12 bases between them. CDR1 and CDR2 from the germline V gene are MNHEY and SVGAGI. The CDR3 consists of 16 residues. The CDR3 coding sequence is TGTGCCAGCAGTTACAAAAGGGGGGACAGCACAGATACGCAGTATTTT. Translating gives CASSYKRGDSTDTQYF.

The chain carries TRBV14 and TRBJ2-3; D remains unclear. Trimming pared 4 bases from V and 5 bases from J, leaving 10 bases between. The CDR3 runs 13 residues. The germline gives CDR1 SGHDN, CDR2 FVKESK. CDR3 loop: CASSPDWVDTQYF. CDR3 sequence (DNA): TGTGCCAGCAGCCCCGACTGGGTAGATACGCAGTATTTT.

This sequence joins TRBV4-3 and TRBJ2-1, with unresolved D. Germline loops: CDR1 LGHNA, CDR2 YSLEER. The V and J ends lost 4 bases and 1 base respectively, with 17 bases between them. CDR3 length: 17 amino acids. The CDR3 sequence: CASSPQYATPSYNEQFF. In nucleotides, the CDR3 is TGCGCCAGCAGCCCCCAGTACGCAACCCCTTCCTACAATGAGCAGTTCTTC.

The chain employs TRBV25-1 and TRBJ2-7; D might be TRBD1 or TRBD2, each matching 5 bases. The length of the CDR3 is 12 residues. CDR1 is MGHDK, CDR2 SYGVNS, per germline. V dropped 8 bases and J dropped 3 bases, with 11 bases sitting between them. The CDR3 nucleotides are TGTGCCAGCCTGGGGGTGGGCTACGAGCAGTACTTC. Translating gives CASLGVGYEQYF.

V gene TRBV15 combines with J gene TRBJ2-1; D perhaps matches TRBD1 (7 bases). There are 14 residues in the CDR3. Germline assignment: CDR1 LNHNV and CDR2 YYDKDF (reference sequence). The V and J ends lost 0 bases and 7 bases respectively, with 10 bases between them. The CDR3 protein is CATSREAGGNEQFF. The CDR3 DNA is TGTGCCACCAGCAGAGAAGCAGGGGGGAATGAGCAGTTCTTC.

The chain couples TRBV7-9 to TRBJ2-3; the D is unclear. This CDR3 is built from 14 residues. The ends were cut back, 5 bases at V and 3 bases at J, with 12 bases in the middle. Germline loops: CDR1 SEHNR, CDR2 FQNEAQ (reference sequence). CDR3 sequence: CASSTHTVTDTQYF. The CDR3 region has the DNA TGTGCCAGCAGCACCCACACCGTGACAGATACGCAGTATTTT.

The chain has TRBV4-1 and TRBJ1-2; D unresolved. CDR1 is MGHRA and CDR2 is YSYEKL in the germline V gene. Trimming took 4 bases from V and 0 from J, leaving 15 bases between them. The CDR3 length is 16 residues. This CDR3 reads CASSPAVPGTNYGYTF. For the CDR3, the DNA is TGCGCCAGCAGCCCAGCAGTGCCGGGGACTAACTATGGCTACACCTTC.